This is a list of T cell receptor beta chains from one sample in a study of cytomegalovirus exposure and HLA in healthy donors. Using immunoSEQ multiplex PCR, the repertoire was profiled, and TCRdb retains in-frame clones only, with some absent. The profile shows about 120,000 clones, more than 60% of them singletons. The sequenced sample consisted of PBMCs. These receptors were taken from a middle-aged woman in good health and CMV-seronegative. CDR3s include the opening cysteine and the closing phenylalanine or tryptophan. Each record gives: clone size, J gene, D gene, V gene, CDR3 DNA, CDR3 protein. The D gene is left open where the match is weak. Where a row states a size, it is once, few, many or the class of an expanded clone; other rows omit it.

once	TRBJ2-7	.	TRBV5-6	TGTGCCAGCAGACAAAACTACGAGCAGTACTTC	CASRQNYEQYF
.	TRBJ2-1	TRBD2	TRBV9	TGTGCCAGCAGCAAACTAGCGGGGGGGCCGCGAGAGCAGTTCTTC	CASSKLAGGPREQFF
once	TRBJ2-1	TRBD2	TRBV18	TGTGCCAGCTTACCTGTAGCGGGAGGCGATGAGCAGTTCTTC	CASLPVAGGDEQFF
.	TRBJ1-5	TRBD1	TRBV9	TGTGCCAGCAGCCCGGGGACAGCCCTTGAGCCCCAGCATTTT	CASSPGTALEPQHF
.	TRBJ2-2	TRBD2	TRBV5-5	TGTGCCAGCAGGAGCGGGGGCAACACCGGGGAGCTGTTTTTT	CASRSGGNTGELFF
few	TRBJ2-2	TRBD2	TRBV5-1	TGCGCCAGCAGCTTGGCCTCGCGGGGGGCCGACACCGGGGAGCTGTTTTTT	CASSLASRGADTGELFF
once	TRBJ2-2	TRBD2	TRBV29-1	TGCAGCGCCTCGACTAGCGGGGGGTTCACCGGGGAGCTGTTTTTT	CSASTSGGFTGELFF
.	TRBJ2-5	TRBD1	TRBV5-1	TGCGCCAGCAGCCAAGGGACAGGGGACGTTTCGGCCCAGTACTTC	CASSQGTGDVSAQYF
.	TRBJ1-2	.	TRBV4-2	TGTGCCAGCAGCCTGGACAGTATTAACTATGGCTACACCTTC	CASSLDSINYGYTF
.	TRBJ2-1	.	TRBV2	TGTGCCAGCAGTGTTTCTAGTTCCTACAATGAGCAGTTCTTC	CASSVSSSYNEQFF
.	TRBJ2-2	.	TRBV7-2	TGTGCCAGCAGCTTAGTCGTCAGGGGGGAGCTGTTTTTT	CASSLVVRGELFF
.	TRBJ1-4	.	TRBV5-1	TGCGCCAGCAGCTTGGGGGGGGGTGAAAAACTGTTTTTT	CASSLGGGEKLFF